Sequencing of this T cell receptor (beta chain) was carried out in a study of blood T cell repertoires in COVID-19. Turning to the study itself: Acute-phase and convalescent COVID-19 samples originated in the United States, Italy and Spain.

Assay used: immunoSEQ multiplex PCR; TCRdb lists only in-frame clones, some missing. The table has 200,000 to 300,000 clones, about nine tenths seen once. CDR3 size: 17 residues. CDR1 and CDR2 (germline): SSHAT, FNYEAQ (reference sequence). Ages ranged from about 18 to 100 years, with residence in under 25 US areas. Notes on this clone: The junction does not match germline at one end; this may be a read error.

The receptor comes from a man aged 40-49 years who had recovered from COVID-19. The chain links TRBV7-7 to TRBJ2-6; 8 nucleotides align to TRBD2. Input material: PBMCs or T cells enriched from blood (not recorded which). The CDR3 loop is CASTRRRGVTGANVLTF. CDR3 nucleotides: TGTGCTAGCACCCGGAGGCGGGGGGTCACTGGGGCCAACGTCCTGACTTTC.